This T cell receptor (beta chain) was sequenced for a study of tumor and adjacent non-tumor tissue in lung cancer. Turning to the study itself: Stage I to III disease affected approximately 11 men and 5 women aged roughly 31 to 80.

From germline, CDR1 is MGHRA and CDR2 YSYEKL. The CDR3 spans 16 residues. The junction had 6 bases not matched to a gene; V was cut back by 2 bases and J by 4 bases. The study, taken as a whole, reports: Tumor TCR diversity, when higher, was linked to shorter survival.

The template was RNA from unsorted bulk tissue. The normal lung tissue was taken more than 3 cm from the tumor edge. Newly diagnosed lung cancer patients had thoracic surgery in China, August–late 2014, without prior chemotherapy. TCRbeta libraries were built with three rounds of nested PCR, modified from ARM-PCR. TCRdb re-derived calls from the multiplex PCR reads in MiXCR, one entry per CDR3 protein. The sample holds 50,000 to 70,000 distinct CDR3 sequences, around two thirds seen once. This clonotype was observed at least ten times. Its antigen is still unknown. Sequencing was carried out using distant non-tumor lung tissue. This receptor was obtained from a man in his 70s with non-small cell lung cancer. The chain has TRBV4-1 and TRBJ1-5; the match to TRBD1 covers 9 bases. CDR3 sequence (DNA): TGCGCCAGCAGCCAAAATCGGGACAGGGTAAATCAGCCCCAGCATTTT. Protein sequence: CASSQNRDRVNQPQHF.